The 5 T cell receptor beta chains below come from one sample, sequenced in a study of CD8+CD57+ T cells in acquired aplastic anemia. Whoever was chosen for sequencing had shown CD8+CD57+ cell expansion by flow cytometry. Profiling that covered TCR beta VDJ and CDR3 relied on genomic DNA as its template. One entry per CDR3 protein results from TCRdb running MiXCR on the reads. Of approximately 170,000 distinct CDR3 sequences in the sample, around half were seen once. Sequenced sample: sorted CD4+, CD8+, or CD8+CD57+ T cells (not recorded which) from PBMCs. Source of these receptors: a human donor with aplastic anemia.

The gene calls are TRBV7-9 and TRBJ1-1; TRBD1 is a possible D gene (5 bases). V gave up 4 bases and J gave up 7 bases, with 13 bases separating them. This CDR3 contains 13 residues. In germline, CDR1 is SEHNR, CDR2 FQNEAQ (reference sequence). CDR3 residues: CASSSQEGSEAFF. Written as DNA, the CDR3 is TGTGCCAGCAGCTCCCAGGAGGGGAGTGAAGCTTTCTTT. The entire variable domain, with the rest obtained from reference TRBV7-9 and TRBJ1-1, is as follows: DTGVSQNPRHKITKRGQNVTFRCDPISEHNRLYWYRQTLGQGPEFLTYFQNEAQLEKSRLLSDRFSAERPKGSFSTLEIQRTEQGDSAMYLCASSSQEGSEAFFGQGTRLTVV.

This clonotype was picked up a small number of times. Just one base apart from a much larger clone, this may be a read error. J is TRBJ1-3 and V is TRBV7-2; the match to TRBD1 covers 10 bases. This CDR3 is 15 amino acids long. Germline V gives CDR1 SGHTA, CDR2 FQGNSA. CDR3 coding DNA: TGTGCCCGCAGCTCCGGGACAGGGGCAGGAAACACCATATATTTT. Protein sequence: CARSSGTGAGNTIYF.

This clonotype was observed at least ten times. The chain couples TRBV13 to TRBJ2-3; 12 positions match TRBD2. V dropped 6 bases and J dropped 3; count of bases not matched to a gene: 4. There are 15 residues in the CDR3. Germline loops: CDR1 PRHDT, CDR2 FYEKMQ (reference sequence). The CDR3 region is CASRRGTSGTDTQYF. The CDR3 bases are TGTGCCAGCAGGAGAGGGACTAGCGGGACAGATACGCAGTATTTT.

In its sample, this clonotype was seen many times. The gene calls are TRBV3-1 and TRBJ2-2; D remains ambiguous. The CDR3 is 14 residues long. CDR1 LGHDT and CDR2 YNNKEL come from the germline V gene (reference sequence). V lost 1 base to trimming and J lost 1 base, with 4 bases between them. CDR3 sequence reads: CASSQGVNTGELFF. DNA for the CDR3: TGTGCCAGCAGCCAAGGTGTGAACACCGGGGAGCTGTTTTTT. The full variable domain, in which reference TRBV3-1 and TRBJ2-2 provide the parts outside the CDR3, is DTAVSQTPKYLVTQMGNDKSIKCEQNLGHDTMYWYKQDSKKFLKIMFSYNNKELIINETVPNRFSPKSPDKAHLNLHINSLELGDSAVYFCASSQGVNTGELFFGEGSRLTVL.

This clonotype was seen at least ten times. This CDR3 is CASSYSVSNGYTF. In nucleotides, the CDR3 is TGTGCCAGCAGTTACTCGGTCAGTAATGGCTACACCTTC. The V gene is TRBV6-2 or TRBV6-3, the J gene TRBJ1-2; no firm D call. V was cut by 0 bases and J by 6 bases, with 8 bases left in between. The CDR3 loop spans 13 amino acids. Looked up from germline, CDR1 is MNHEY and CDR2 is SVGEGT.